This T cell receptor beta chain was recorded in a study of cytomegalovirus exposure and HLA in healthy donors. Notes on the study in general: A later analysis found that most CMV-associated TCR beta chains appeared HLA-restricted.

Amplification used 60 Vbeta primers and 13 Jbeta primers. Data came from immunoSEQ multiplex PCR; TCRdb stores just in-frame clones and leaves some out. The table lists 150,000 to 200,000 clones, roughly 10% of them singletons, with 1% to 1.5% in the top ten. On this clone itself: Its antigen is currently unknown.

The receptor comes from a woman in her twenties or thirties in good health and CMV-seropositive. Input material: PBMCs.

CDR3 loop: CASSWGQEAVETQYF. The CDR3 DNA is TGCGCCAGCAGCTGGGGACAGGAGGCGGTAGAGACCCAGTACTTC. This chain joins TRBV5-1 and TRBJ2-5, with TRBD1 identical over 8 bases. The V gene end was trimmed by 3 bases and the J gene end by 4 bases; junction bases not matched to a gene: 8. The CDR3 extends over 15 amino acids. Germline V gene lookup returns CDR1 SGHRS and CDR2 YFSETQ.